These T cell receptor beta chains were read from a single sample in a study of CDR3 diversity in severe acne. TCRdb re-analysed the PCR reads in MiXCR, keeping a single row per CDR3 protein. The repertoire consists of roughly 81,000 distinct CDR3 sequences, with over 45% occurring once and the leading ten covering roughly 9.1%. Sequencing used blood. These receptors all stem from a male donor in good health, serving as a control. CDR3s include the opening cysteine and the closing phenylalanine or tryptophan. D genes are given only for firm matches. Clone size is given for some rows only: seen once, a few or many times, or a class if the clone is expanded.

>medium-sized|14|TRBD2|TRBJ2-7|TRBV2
TGTGCCAGCAGCAAAGCGGGGAGCTCCTACGAGCAGTACTTC
CASSKAGSSYEQYF
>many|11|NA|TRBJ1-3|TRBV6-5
TGTGCCAGTCTATCTGGAAACACCATATATTTT
CASLSGNTIYF
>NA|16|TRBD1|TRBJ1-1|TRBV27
TGTGCCAGCAGACTTTTACAGGGGGCGGTTGGCACTGAAGCTTTCTTT
CASRLLQGAVGTEAFF
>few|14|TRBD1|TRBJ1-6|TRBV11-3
TGTGCCAGTGGACAGGGCCAGTATAATTCACCCCTCCACTTT
CASGQGQYNSPLHF
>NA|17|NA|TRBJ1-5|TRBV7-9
TGTGCCAGCAGCTTAGATGGGGGGACCCATAGCAATCAGCCCCAGCATTTT
CASSLDGGTHSNQPQHF
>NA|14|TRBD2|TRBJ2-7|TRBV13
TGTGCCAGCAAGTCCCGGACTAGCGGATACGAGCAGTACTTC
CASKSRTSGYEQYF
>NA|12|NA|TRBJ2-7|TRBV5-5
TGTGCCAGCAGCGTGAGAGACTACGAGCAGTACTTC
CASSVRDYEQYF
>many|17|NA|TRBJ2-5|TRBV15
TGTGCCACCAGCAGCGAAGGACCGGGAGTAATCAGAGAGACCCAGTACTTC
CATSSEGPGVIRETQYF
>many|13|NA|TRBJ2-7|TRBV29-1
TGCAGCGTTGGAGTCAGAAGCTCCTACGAGCAGTACTTC
CSVGVRSSYEQYF
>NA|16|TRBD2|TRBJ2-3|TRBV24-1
TGTGCCACCAGTGGCCCTAGCGGTTCTAGCACAGATACGCAGTATTTT
CATSGPSGSSTDTQYF
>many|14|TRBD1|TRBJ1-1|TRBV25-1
TGTGCCAGCAGTGCCTCAGGGGGTGCGTCTGAAGCTTTCTTT
CASSASGGASEAFF
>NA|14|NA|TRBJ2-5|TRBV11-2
TGTGCCAGCGGCTTGGGGGACTTTCAAGAGACCCAGTACTTC
CASGLGDFQETQYF
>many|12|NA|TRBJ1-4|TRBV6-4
TGTGCCAGCAGTGACCATGGGGGAAAACTGTTTTTT
CASSDHGGKLFF
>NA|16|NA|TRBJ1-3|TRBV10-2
TGTGCCAGCAGTTACCGGGCAGGAGCATCTGGAAACACCATATATTTT
CASSYRAGASGNTIYF
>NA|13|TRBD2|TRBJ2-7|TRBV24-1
TGTGCCACCAGGAGGACTAGCGGCTACGAGCAGTACTTC
CATRRTSGYEQYF
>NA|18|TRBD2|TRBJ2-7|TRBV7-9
TGTGCCAGCAGCTTAATAAGGGACATACTAGCGGGAGAAGACGAGCAGTACTTC
CASSLIRDILAGEDEQYF
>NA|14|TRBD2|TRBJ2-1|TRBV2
TGTGCCAGCAGTGCGGCGGGAGGGCCTAATGAGCAGTTCTTC
CASSAAGGPNEQFF
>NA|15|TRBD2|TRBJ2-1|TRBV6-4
TGTGCCAGCAGTGACTCCGCGGGGGGGCGGGATGAGCAGTTCTTC
CASSDSAGGRDEQFF
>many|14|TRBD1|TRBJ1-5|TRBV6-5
TGTGCCAGCAGGGGGACAGGGGACAATCAGCCCCAGCATTTT
CASRGTGDNQPQHF
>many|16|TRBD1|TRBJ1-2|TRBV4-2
TGTGCCAGCAGCCAGGATACGGACAGGTCCAACTATGGCTACACCTTC
CASSQDTDRSNYGYTF
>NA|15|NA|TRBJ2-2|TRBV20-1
TGCAGTGCTTTAAACGTGGGGGGGCTAGGCGGGGAGCTGCTTTTT
CSALNVGGLGGELLF
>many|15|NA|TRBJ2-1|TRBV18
TGTGCCAGCTCACCACCACGGGTCTCCTACAATGAGCAGTTCTTC
CASSPPRVSYNEQFF
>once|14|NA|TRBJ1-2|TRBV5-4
TGTGCCAGCAGCGCCTACAGGGCTAACTATGGCTACACCTTC
CASSAYRANYGYTF
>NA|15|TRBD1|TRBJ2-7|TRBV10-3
TGTGCCAGCAGTGGCAGACAGGGGGCCTCCTACGAGCAGTACTTC
CASSGRQGASYEQYF
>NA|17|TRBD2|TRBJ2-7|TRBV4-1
TGCGCCAGCAGCCAAAAGCGGGAGGGCCCCGGCAGCTTGGAGCAGTACTTC
CASSQKREGPGSLEQYF
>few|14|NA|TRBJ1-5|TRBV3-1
TGTGCCAGCAGCCCTCAGGGTCGGAATCAGCCCCAGCATTTT
CASSPQGRNQPQHF
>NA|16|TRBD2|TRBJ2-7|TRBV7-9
TGTGCCAGCAGCTTAGCGGGACTAGCGGAAACCTACGAGCAGTACTTC
CASSLAGLAETYEQYF
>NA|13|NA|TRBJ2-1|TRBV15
TGTGCCACCAGTCGTATGCCCTACAATGAGCAGCTCTTC
CATSRMPYNEQLF
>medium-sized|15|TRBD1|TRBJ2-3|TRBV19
TGTGCCAGTAGTATTCGTGACAGGGGCACAGATACGCAGTATTTT
CASSIRDRGTDTQYF
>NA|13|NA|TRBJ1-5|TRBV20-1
TGCAGTGCTAGAGGGGGGTGGAATCAGCCCCAGCATTTT
CSARGGWNQPQHF
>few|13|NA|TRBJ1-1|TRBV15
TGTGCCACCAGCCGGGAAGAGGGCACTGAAGCTTTCTTT
CATSREEGTEAFF
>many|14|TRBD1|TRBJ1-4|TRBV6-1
TGTGCCAGCAGGGGCCAGGGGGCGGCTGAAAAACTGTTTTTT
CASRGQGAAEKLFF
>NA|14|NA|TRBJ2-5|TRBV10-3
TGTGCCATCAGTGGTACAGACCGTCAAGAGACCCAGTACTTC
CAISGTDRQETQYF
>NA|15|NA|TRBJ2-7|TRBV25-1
TGTGCCAGCATAGCGGGACCGACAGGGGGGGACGAGCAGTACTTC
CASIAGPTGGDEQYF
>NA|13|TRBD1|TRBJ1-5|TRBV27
TGTGCCAGCAGTGAGGGGGCGTTTCAGCCCCAGCATTTT
CASSEGAFQPQHF
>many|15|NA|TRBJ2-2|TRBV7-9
TGTGCCAGCAGCTTAGACGCGGGGCCCACCGGGGAGCTGTTTTTT
CASSLDAGPTGELFF
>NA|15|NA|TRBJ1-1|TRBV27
TGTGCCAGCAGTCCCCGGGCAGATGCGCACCTTAAAGCTCTCTTT
CASSPRADAHLKALF
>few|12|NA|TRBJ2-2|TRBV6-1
TGTGCCAGCAACAGGGCTACCGGGGAGCTGTTTTTT
CASNRATGELFF
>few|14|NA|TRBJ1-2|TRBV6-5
TGTGCCAGCAGTTACTCGAAAGATAACTATGGCTACACCTTC
CASSYSKDNYGYTF
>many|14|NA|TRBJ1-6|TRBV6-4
TGTGCCAGCAGTGACAAGGGTTATAATTCACCCCTCCACTTT
CASSDKGYNSPLHF
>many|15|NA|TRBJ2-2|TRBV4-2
TGTGCCAGCAGCTACAGGGATGGGATAACCGGGGAGCTGTTTTTT
CASSYRDGITGELFF
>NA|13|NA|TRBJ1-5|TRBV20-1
TGCAGTGCAAAGCGGGTAAGCAATCAGCCCCAGCATTTT
CSAKRVSNQPQHF